This record concerns one T cell receptor beta chain sequence. The sample belongs to a study of shared clonotypes between healthy human individuals. Measured with immunoSEQ multiplex PCR; TCRdb has only the in-frame clones, and not every one. The table lists around 2,100,000 clones, about 95% of them singletons. Naive CD8 cells were CD45RO-negative, positively selected for CCR7, excluding terminally differentiated effector memory CD45RA+ cells. The clonotype comes from a young man in good health. Sequencing used naive CD8+ T cells sorted from blood.

CDR3 bases: TGCGCCAGCAGTTTTATGACAGAGACCAATTCACCCCTCCACTTT. Translated, it gives CASSFMTETNSPLHF. The chain uses TRBV5-1 and TRBJ1-6, with D perhaps matching TRBD1 (5 bases). Germline CDR1 SGHRS, CDR2 YFSETQ. CDR3 length equals 15 residues. The V end was cut by 5 bases, the J end by 7 bases, with 16 bases between.